This T cell receptor (beta chain) appears in the sequencing data of a study of OX40 agonist ivuxolimab in advanced cancers. Findings of the study overall: On average, a greater number of expanded clones characterised CD8+ T cells relative to CD4+.

In regard to this clone: Its cognate antigen is unknown. A single base separates this from a much larger clone, so it may be a read error. The identical CDR3 is also encoded by other nucleotide sequences in the sample.

Clones were read by immunoSEQ multiplex PCR, and TCRdb kept only the in-frame ones, dropping some. The table has roughly 66,000 clones, roughly four fifths seen once. This CDR3 comprises 18 residues. Germline-derived CDR1 and CDR2 are SGHDT and YYEEEE. Material: CD4+ or CD8+ T cells sorted from blood, obtained in a trial of the OX40 agonist ivuxolimab. This receptor was obtained from an adult with an advanced solid tumor such as melanoma, head and neck, liver or kidney cancer. The J gene is TRBJ2-1, the V gene TRBV5-6; D gene unclear. The CDR3: CASSSGSVLWIVHDEQFF. CDR3 nucleotides: TGTGCCAGCAGCTCCGGGTCTGTGTTATGGATTGTACACGATGAGCAATTCTTC.